The present T cell receptor (beta chain) was sequenced within a study of metastatic and nonmetastatic thyroid tumors. Turning to the study itself: Repertoire comparison spanned blood and tumor or nodule tissue of malignant and benign thyroid patients.

This clone came up a few times. The antigen remains undetermined. In the study's own analysis: It was from CDR3 differences across clinicopathological groups that a distant-metastasis classifier for papillary thyroid cancer was built. Using MiXCR, TCRdb reanalyzed the PCR reads. The V and J calls reflect TCRdb's pipeline rather than the authors' work. The sample shows roughly 72,000 clones, less than 20% of them seen only once. Study-wide results and caveats: For both blood and tumor, malignant thyroid tumors reportedly showed significantly higher TCR beta diversity than benign nodules did.

Each patient went into thyroid surgery without having received any treatment. Sequenced: blood. This clonotype was obtained from a female donor with papillary thyroid cancer or a benign thyroid nodule (not recorded which). Some clones in this sample may be carry-over from other donors' samples.

This CDR3 reads CASSPLRGGSSGELFF. The CDR3 coding sequence is TGTGCCAGCAGCCCCCTAAGGGGGGGGAGCTCCGGGGAGCTGTTTTTT. The chain has TRBV5-4 and TRBJ2-2; TRBD2 might be the D (7 bases). CDR1 is SGHNT, CDR2 YYREEE, per germline (reference sequence). This CDR3 region has 16 residues. Trimming shortened V by 4 bases and J by 6 bases, and 19 bases separated the two germline ends.